The 5 T cell receptor beta chains below all came from one sample that was sequenced in a study of cytomegalovirus exposure and HLA in healthy donors. It was with 60 Vbeta and 13 Jbeta primers that the PCR ran. Data came from immunoSEQ multiplex PCR; TCRdb stores just in-frame clones and leaves some out. Of over 90,000 clones listed, around 69% were seen once; the top ten hold over 15%. Sequencing was performed on PBMCs. These receptors all stem from a woman aged 55-75 years in good health and CMV-seropositive.

The chain couples TRBV7-9 to TRBJ2-1, with D hard to call. In germline, CDR1 is SEHNR, CDR2 FQNEAQ (reference sequence). Trimming took off 3 bases at V and 3 bases at J, with 9 bases between the two ends. This CDR3 has 14 residues. The CDR3 here is CASSFLALYNEQFF. CDR3 nucleotide sequence: TGTGCCAGCAGCTTCTTGGCCCTCTACAATGAGCAGTTCTTC.

In this sample, this clone turned up once. J is TRBJ2-5 and V is TRBV15, with 8 bases matching TRBD2. Germline loops: CDR1 LNHNV, CDR2 YYDKDF (reference sequence). V shed 1 base, J shed 4 bases, and the junction held 2 bases outside the gene matches. This CDR3 has 14 residues. CDR3 sequence: CATSRGAGGETQYF. CDR3 in DNA: TGTGCCACCAGCAGAGGGGCGGGAGGAGAGACCCAGTACTTC.

This clone appeared a few times. The chain carries TRBV10-2 and TRBJ2-2; 7 bases agree with TRBD2. The germline CDR1 and CDR2 sequences are WSHSY and SAAADI. After removal of 5 bases from V and 7 bases from J, the junction contained 10 bases not matched to a gene. The CDR3 sequence is 15 residues long. CDR3 bases: TGCGCCAGCAGTTTAGCGGGCCCGCTTGGCGGGGAGCTGTTTTTT. Amino acid sequence: CASSLAGPLGGELFF.

This clone came up a few times. The CDR3 loop is CASSATIRGVRNTEAFF. DNA of the CDR3: TGTGCCAGCAGCGCGACAATACGGGGGGTGAGGAACACTGAAGCTTTCTTT. The chain uses TRBV7-6 and TRBJ1-1; a weak D match, TRBD1 (5 bases). The germline V gene encodes CDR1 SGHVS and CDR2 FNYEAQ. V was clipped by 5 bases and J by 1 base, with 20 bases between them. CDR3 length equals 17 residues.

The CDR3: CAGPGTYGYTF. The CDR3 nucleotides read TGTGCCGGACCCGGGACTTATGGCTACACCTTC. The V call is TRBV30, the J call TRBJ1-2; TRBD1 is a possible D gene (5 bases). In germline, CDR1 is GTSNPN, CDR2 SVGIG (reference sequence). This CDR3 contains 11 residues. Trimming cost V 8 bases and J 5 bases, with 12 bases left between them.